The sample holds many counts of the clone carrying this T cell receptor beta chain. Original methodology: Reference gene primer amplification gave estimated nucleated cell counts. The table came from immunoSEQ multiplex PCR; TCRdb's copy has only in-frame clones and leaves some out. The V and J calls and clone size are taken from that table; D and trimming were inferred from the DNA. In the table there are 200,000 to 300,000 clones, approximately 80% of which are singletons. This sample is drawn from a study of blood T cell repertoires in COVID-19. Study-wide background: PBMCs, B-cell-depleted T cells, or T cells were the source of the cDNA or gDNA that made up the material.

CDR1 and CDR2 from the germline V gene are SGDLS and YYNGEE. The V and J ends lost 10 bases and 3 bases respectively, with 15 bases between them. The CDR3 loop spans 13 amino acids. This sequence was found in a human donor in a cohort sampled during active COVID-19. The material sequenced was peripheral blood. The J gene is TRBJ2-3, the V gene TRBV9; possible D gene TRBD2, 5 bases. CDR3: CARERASTDTQYF. Here the CDR3 DNA reads TGTGCCCGCGAGAGGGCCTCAACAGATACGCAGTATTTT.